This T cell receptor (beta chain) was sequenced in a study of T cells in localized non-small cell lung cancer. CDR3 length equals 13 residues. The V end lost 9 bases, the J end lost 4 bases, and 15 bases lay between the germline ends. Germline CDR1 reads SNHLY; CDR2 reads FYNNEI. Comments on this clone: Antigen unknown.

Study-level results: As only one tumor region underwent sequencing, heterogeneity remains possible. Appearing in adjacent lung were a median about 60 of the top 100 tumor clones. Adjacent uninvolved lung tissue had the highest T cell clonality, exceeding tumor. A higher density of T cells in blood coincided with extended overall survival.

Generated by immunoSEQ multiplex PCR, the TCRdb table keeps only in-frame clones and is missing some. The sample consists of around 130,000 clones, 80% to 90% of them appearing once. The chain carries TRBV2 and TRBJ2-5; tentatively, D is TRBD2 (6 bases). The sequencing here drew on peripheral blood, taken before any cancer treatment. The TCR sequence derives from a female donor older than 55 with stage I lung adenocarcinoma. CDR3: CASLPLALETQYF. The CDR3 bases are TGTGCCAGTCTCCCTCTAGCGCTAGAGACCCAGTACTTC. Based on the CDR3 plus reference TRBV2 and TRBJ2-5, the full variable domain is EPEVTQTPSHQVTQMGQEVILRCVPISNHLYFYWYRQILGQKVEFLVSFYNNEISEKSEIFDDQFSVERPDGSNFTLKIRSTKLEDSAMYFCASLPLALETQYFGPGTRLLVL.